These 4 T cell receptor beta chains came from one sample sequenced in a study of blood T cell repertoires in COVID-19. Measured with immunoSEQ multiplex PCR; TCRdb has only the in-frame clones, and not every one. The table lists 130,000 to 150,000 clones, around 87% of them singletons. Sequenced sample: PBMCs or T cells enriched from blood (not recorded which). The receptor source for this set is a man in his 60s who had recovered from COVID-19.

This sequence joins TRBV7-9 and TRBJ2-7; no reliable D call. The V end was cut by 5 bases, the J end by 3 bases, with 8 bases between. Germline lookup yields CDR1 SEHNR and CDR2 FQNEAQ (reference sequence). The length of the CDR3 is 12 residues. CDR3 residues: CASSLFRYEQYF. In DNA, the CDR3 is TGTGCCAGCAGCCTTTTTCGCTACGAGCAGTACTTC.

About this clone itself: Since a far larger clone is one base different, this is likely a read error. Different DNA sequences within this sample yield the same CDR3. The chain uses TRBV28 and TRBJ2-4; tentatively, D is TRBD2 (7 bases). CDR3 length: 15 amino acids. Germline V gene data show CDR1 as MDHEN and CDR2 as SYDVKM. CDR3 in amino acids: CPSGSRGGPKNIQYF. CDR3 DNA sequence: TGTCCCAGCGGATCGAGGGGGGGGCCCAAAAACATTCAGTACTTC.

The chain combines TRBV6-5 with TRBJ2-1; 9 bases line up with TRBD2. Germline V lookup: CDR1 MNHEY, CDR2 SVGAGI. V lost 7 bases and J lost 2; bases outside the gene matches: 6. The CDR3 runs to 15 residues. CDR3 region: CASNWEREAYNEQFF. DNA of the CDR3: TGTGCCAGCAATTGGGAGCGGGAGGCCTACAATGAGCAGTTCTTC.

The chain employs TRBV11-2 and TRBJ1-2; tentative D call: TRBD1 (6 bases). V gave up 1 base and J gave up 5 bases, with 11 bases separating them. The CDR3 spans 14 residues. Germline loops: CDR1 SGHAT, CDR2 FQNNGV. The CDR3 reads CASSLGRQVYGYTF. The CDR3, as DNA: TGTGCCAGCAGCTTAGGGCGACAGGTATATGGCTACACCTTC.